This TCR beta chain was observed in a study of molecular identifiers for immune sequencing clone quantification. The germline V gene has CDR1 SGHAT and CDR2 FQNNGV. This CDR3 has 15 residues. With 3 bases removed from V and 4 bases from J, the gap between germline ends came to 13 bases. For naive CD8 T cells, sorting used the CD8+CD4-CCR7+CD45RA+ phenotype. TCRdb analysed the PCR reads with MiXCR anew, one entry per CDR3 protein. The sample holds around 460,000 distinct CDR3 sequences, under 30% seen once. Input material: naive CD8+ T cells from blood, with Jurkat cell RNA spiked in. Stated subset: FACS-sorted CD8+CD4-CCR7+CD45RA+ naive T cells. This TCR came from a human donor in good health. Some libraries in this study had Jurkat cell RNA spiked in. The chain couples TRBV11-2 to TRBJ2-1; D unresolved. The CDR3 bases are TGTGCCAGCAGCTTCTTGGCAGGAGAGTACAATGAGCAGTTCTTC. Its translation: CASSFLAGEYNEQFF. The full variable domain, its missing parts supplied by reference TRBV11-2 and TRBJ2-1, is EAGVAQSPRYKIIEKRQSVAFWCNPISGHATLYWYQQILGQGPKLLIQFQNNGVVDDSQLPKDRFSAERLKGVDSTLKIQPAKLEDSAVYLCASSFLAGEYNEQFFGPGTRLTVL.